A single sample gave rise to the 30 T cell receptor beta chains below, sequenced in a study of CD8+CD57+ T cells in acquired aplastic anemia. The template for TCR beta VDJ and CDR3 sequence profiling was genomic DNA. Using its own MiXCR run on the reads, TCRdb lists one record per CDR3 protein. Of 180,000 or so distinct CDR3 sequences in the sample, roughly 50% were seen once. The sequenced patients had an expansion of CD8+CD57+ cells seen by flow cytometry. Input material: sorted CD4+, CD8+, or CD8+CD57+ T cells (not recorded which) from PBMCs. The receptors originated from a human donor with aplastic anemia.

This clonotype was counted only a few times. CDR3 amino acids: CASTEEGYEQYF. Here the CDR3 DNA reads TGTGCCAGCACCGAAGAGGGGTACGAGCAGTACTTC. This chain joins TRBV2 and TRBJ2-7; the D call may be TRBD1 or TRBD2 (5 bases each). The CDR3 is 12 amino acids. V shed 7 bases and J shed 4 bases, with 11 bases lying between them. Germline V lookup: CDR1 SNHLY, CDR2 FYNNEI.

This clonotype showed up many times. This chain joins TRBV6-6 and TRBJ1-4; a possible D gene is TRBD1 (6 bases). V gave up 1 base and J gave up 8 bases, with 14 bases separating them. Germline-derived CDR1 and CDR2 are MNHNY and SVGAGI (reference sequence). The CDR3 spans 15 residues. CDR3 sequence: CASSYLQGSGEKLFF. CDR3 DNA: TGTGCCAGCAGTTACTTGCAGGGGTCCGGGGAAAAACTGTTTTTT.

This clonotype was detected only a few times. This chain links TRBV2 with TRBJ1-1; the D is unclear. The CDR3 is 13 residues long. V was clipped by 3 bases and J by 4 bases, with 9 bases between them. Germline V lookup: CDR1 SNHLY, CDR2 FYNNEI. CDR3 residues: CASSDAGATEAFF. The CDR3 nucleotides are TGTGCCAGCAGTGACGCGGGTGCCACTGAAGCTTTCTTT.

The chain's CDR3 is CAIRTGEHNQPQHF. CDR3 DNA: TGTGCCATCCGGACAGGAGAGCACAATCAGCCCCAGCATTTT. J is TRBJ1-5 and V is TRBV10-3, with TRBD1 matching over 7 bases. V shed 8 bases and J 3 bases; nucleotides not matched to a gene: 7. There are 14 residues in the CDR3. Germline V gene sequence: CDR1 ENHRY, CDR2 SYGVKD.

This clonotype was picked up many times. This chain joins TRBV19 and TRBJ1-4; D may be TRBD1 (5 bases). This CDR3 has 16 amino acids. V shed 10 bases and J shed 3 bases, with 21 bases lying between them. In germline, CDR1 is LNHDA, CDR2 SQIVND (reference sequence). The CDR3: CATKRDARGPNEKLFF. Here the CDR3 DNA reads TGTGCCACGAAACGGGACGCTAGAGGGCCTAATGAAAAACTGTTTTTT. The full variable domain, in which reference TRBV19 and TRBJ1-4 provide the parts outside the CDR3, is DGGITQSPKYLFRKEGQNVTLSCEQNLNHDAMYWYRQDPGQGLRLIYYSQIVNDFQKGDIAEGYSVSREKKESFPLTVTSAQKNPTAFYLCATKRDARGPNEKLFFGSGTQLSVL.

This clonotype was recorded many times. The chain joins TRBV5-6 to TRBJ2-7, with 7 nucleotides matching TRBD1. V shed 4 bases and J 0 bases; nucleotides not matched to a gene: 7. CDR1 is SGHDT, CDR2 YYEEEE, per germline. The CDR3 contains 15 residues. CDR3 sequence (DNA): TGTGCCAGCAGCCTCGACAGGGACATCTCCTACGAGCAGTACTTC. Encoded protein: CASSLDRDISYEQYF.

This clonotype appeared many times. The chain uses TRBV7-2 and TRBJ1-1; no definite D call. CDR1 is SGHTA, CDR2 FQGNSA, per germline. The CDR3 is 15 amino acids. V lost 2 bases to trimming and J lost 0 bases, with 10 bases between them. CDR3 sequence reads: CASSLSGRLNTEAFF. In DNA, the CDR3 is TGTGCCAGCAGCTTATCCGGCAGGCTGAACACTGAAGCTTTCTTT.

The rearrangement links TRBV20-1 to TRBJ1-5, with a weak D call TRBD1 (5 bases). Germline-derived CDR1 and CDR2 are DFQATT and SNEGSKA (reference sequence). CDR3 length equals 14 residues. V lost 5 bases and J lost 5, with 16 bases in between. The CDR3 loop is CSASSGQGDQPQHF. The CDR3 nucleotides read TGCAGTGCTTCCTCCGGGCAGGGAGATCAGCCCCAGCATTTT.

The chain joins TRBV7-2 to TRBJ1-2, with 9 bases that match TRBD1. V was pared by 5 bases and J by 6 bases, with 7 bases of the junction left unmatched. The germline V gene encodes CDR1 SGHTA and CDR2 FQGNSA. The CDR3 runs 14 residues. The CDR3 region is CASSPQGQGDGYTF. The CDR3 region has the DNA TGTGCCAGCAGCCCCCAGGGACAGGGTGATGGCTACACCTTC.

This clonotype came up many times. The chain is built from TRBV24-1 and TRBJ2-5; TRBD2 might be the D (6 bases). The germline V and J ends were trimmed by 7 bases and 7 bases, with 15 bases remaining between them. The CDR3 is 13 residues long. From germline, CDR1 is KGHDR and CDR2 SFDVKD. This chain's CDR3 is CATRAGPSATQYF. In DNA, the CDR3 is TGTGCCACCAGGGCGGGACCGTCGGCGACCCAGTACTTC.

There are many counts of this clonotype. The V gene is TRBV7-2, the J gene TRBJ2-7; D remains unclear. This CDR3 spans 15 amino acids. CDR1 SGHTA and CDR2 FQGNSA come from the germline V gene. V was clipped by 0 bases and J by 3 bases, with 12 bases between them. The CDR3 sequence is CASSLASAPGYEQYF. CDR3 nucleotides: TGTGCCAGCAGCTTAGCATCGGCCCCCGGCTACGAGCAGTACTTC.

The chain is built from TRBV5-1 and TRBJ1-1, with 12 bases matching TRBD1. There are 15 residues in the CDR3. V trimming: 4 bases; J trimming: 4 bases; junction bases outside the gene matches: 5. Germline V gene data show CDR1 as SGHRS and CDR2 as YFSETQ. CDR3 bases: TGCGCCAGCAGCCCGGGACAGGGGGCGACCACTGAAGCTTTCTTT. It translates to CASSPGQGATTEAFF.

This clonotype was counted ten times or more. The chain links TRBV27 to TRBJ2-7, with a tentative D call TRBD2 (5 bases). Germline assignment: CDR1 MNHEY and CDR2 SMNVEV (reference sequence). CDR3 length: 14 amino acids. Trimming stripped 5 bases from V and 5 bases from J, with 16 bases between. CDR3 region: CASSMTLDFNEQYF. DNA of the CDR3: TGTGCCAGCAGTATGACCCTGGACTTTAACGAGCAGTACTTC.

This clonotype was counted ten times or more. The rearrangement uses TRBV30 and TRBJ2-7; D remains ambiguous. From germline, CDR1 is GTSNPN and CDR2 SVGIG (reference sequence). CDR3 length equals 13 residues. Trimming stripped 0 bases from V and 6 bases from J, with 12 bases between. CDR3 DNA: TGTGCCTGGAGTGTACGAGGAAATGGCGAGCAGTACTTC. It encodes CAWSVRGNGEQYF.

Details on this clonotype: An end of the junction differs from the germline gene, which may be a read error. This chain uses TRBV12-3 or TRBV12-4 with TRBJ1-2; perhaps TRBD1 as D (5 bases). The CDR3 length is 13 residues. CDR3 sequence reads: CASSLGDSYGYTF. As DNA, the CDR3 is TGTGCCAGCAGCTTAGGAGACAGCTATGGCTACACCTTC.

This clonotype was counted at least ten times. V gene TRBV20-1 combines with J gene TRBJ2-3; TRBD2 matches at 14 bases. The CDR3 length is 15 residues. The junction had 4 bases not matched to a gene; V was cut back by 6 bases and J by 2 bases. CDR1 is DFQATT and CDR2 is SNEGSKA in the germline V gene (reference sequence). Here the CDR3 DNA reads TGCAGTGCCGGGACTAGCGGGGGTTTCACAGATACGCAGTATTTT. It specifies CSAGTSGGFTDTQYF.

This clonotype was observed many times. The rearrangement uses TRBV20-1 and TRBJ1-4; 7 positions match TRBD1. The J segment lost 2 bases and the V segment lost 1 base, leaving 7 bases of the junction unmatched. The CDR3 is 16 amino acids. Germline V lookup: CDR1 DFQATT, CDR2 SNEGSKA (reference sequence). CDR3 region: CSARVFQGVTNEKLFF. In DNA, the CDR3 is TGCAGTGCTAGAGTTTTCCAGGGGGTCACTAATGAAAAACTGTTTTTT.

This clonotype has more than one count but fewer than ten. CDR3 sequence: CASSFLLNRGRGEQYF. The DNA for the CDR3 is TGTGCCAGCAGTTTCCTTTTAAACAGGGGAAGGGGCGAGCAGTACTTC. The chain combines TRBV27 with TRBJ2-7, with 7 bases that match TRBD1. Trimming at V came to 3 bases and at J to 6 bases, leaving 14 bases not matched to a gene. Looked up from germline, CDR1 is MNHEY and CDR2 is SMNVEV (reference sequence). This CDR3 comprises 16 residues.

V is TRBV7-6 and J is TRBJ2-3; 12 positions agree with TRBD2. The CDR3 spans 18 residues. CDR1 and CDR2 (germline): SGHVS, FNYEAQ. V shed 3 bases, J shed 2 bases, and the junction held 9 bases outside the gene matches. The CDR3: CASSLRLAGGPNTDTQYF. The CDR3 DNA reads as TGTGCCAGCAGCTTGCGGCTAGCGGGGGGGCCTAACACAGATACGCAGTATTTT.

This chain uses TRBV11-3 with TRBJ1-1; a possible D gene is TRBD1 (6 bases). CDR1 SGHNT and CDR2 YENEEA come from the germline V gene. CDR3 length: 15 residues. V was shortened by 1 base and J by 2 bases, with 11 bases between the two germline ends. The CDR3 loop reads CASSLVPTGNTEAFF. The DNA of the CDR3 is TGTGCCAGCAGCTTAGTACCGACAGGAAACACTGAAGCTTTCTTT.

V is TRBV20-1 and J is TRBJ2-3; TRBD2 aligns across 13 bases. The germline V gene encodes CDR1 DFQATT and CDR2 SNEGSKA (reference sequence). The trim removed 4 bases at V and 3 bases at J, leaving 7 bases unmatched. This CDR3 is 16 amino acids long. CDR3 amino acids: CSAKGLAGVGTDTQYF. DNA of the CDR3: TGCAGTGCTAAAGGACTAGCGGGAGTCGGGACAGATACGCAGTATTTT.

The chain links TRBV11-2 to TRBJ2-1; 13 bases fit TRBD2. TRBJ2-7 explains the end of the DNA better; the J call may be wrong. The CDR3 spans 16 residues. The germline V gene has CDR1 SGHAT and CDR2 FQNNGV. The chain's CDR3 is CASSSLTSGGTGEQYF. CDR3 coding DNA: TGTGCCAGCAGCTCGTTGACTAGCGGGGGGACCGGGGAGCAGTACTTC.

Many counts were recorded for this clonotype. The V call is TRBV3-1, the J call TRBJ1-2; D is undetermined. V was pared by 0 bases and J by 3 bases, with 17 bases between. This CDR3 contains 17 residues. Germline lookup yields CDR1 LGHDT and CDR2 YNNKEL (reference sequence). Here the CDR3 DNA reads TGTGCCAGCAGCCAAGATCAGACGAGGAGGGTGGACTATGGCTACACCTTC. This encodes CASSQDQTRRVDYGYTF.

This clonotype came up once. This chain joins TRBV5-1 and TRBJ2-7; TRBD2 aligns across 8 bases. The CDR3 consists of 15 residues. The germline CDR1 and CDR2 sequences are SGHRS and YFSETQ. Trimming at V came to 5 bases and at J to 2 bases, leaving 9 bases not matched to a gene. In DNA, the CDR3 is TGCGCCAGCAGTTCGAGCGGGGGTTCCCCCTACGAGCAGTACTTC. It specifies CASSSSGGSPYEQYF.

The chain joins TRBV11-2 to TRBJ2-7; 9 bases map to TRBD2. V lost 1 base and J lost 4; bases outside the gene matches: 8. The CDR3 loop spans 16 amino acids. CDR1 and CDR2 (germline): SGHAT, FQNNGV. CDR3 residues: CASSLGIAGVGYEQYF. The CDR3 DNA is TGTGCCAGCAGCTTAGGGATAGCGGGAGTGGGATACGAGCAGTACTTC.

The V gene is TRBV6-5, the J gene TRBJ2-3; D is perhaps TRBD2 (6 bases). The V gene's germline CDR1 is MNHEY and CDR2 SVGAGI. The CDR3 runs 16 residues. The V and J ends lost 2 bases and 8 bases respectively, with 20 bases between them. CDR3 in DNA: TGTGCCAGCAGTTACCGAGGTAGCGGAGCCTCGGGTACGCAGTATTTT. This codes for CASSYRGSGASGTQYF.

The V and J genes are TRBV20-1 and TRBJ1-2, with D perhaps TRBD1 (6 bases). Trimming shortened V by 6 bases and J by 5 bases, and 10 bases separated the two germline ends. CDR1 and CDR2 from the germline V gene are DFQATT and SNEGSKA (reference sequence). The CDR3 runs to 11 residues. CDR3 protein: CSASQGYGYTF. The CDR3 DNA reads TGCAGTGCGTCCCAGGGGTATGGCTACACCTTC.

This clonotype has a count of ten or more. V and J are TRBV4-1 and TRBJ1-2; D not certain. V was trimmed by 8 bases and J by 8 bases, leaving 27 bases between them. The V gene's germline CDR1 is MGHRA and CDR2 YSYEKL. The CDR3 totals 16 residues. This CDR3 is CASQGRRAGTVWGYTF. In DNA, the CDR3 is TGCGCCAGCCAAGGACGCCGGGCAGGAACCGTCTGGGGCTACACCTTC.

J is TRBJ1-1 and V is TRBV18; TRBD1 matches 7 bases. The V gene's germline CDR1 is KGHSH and CDR2 LQKENI. J lost 3 bases, V lost 6 bases, and 10 bases had no gene match. The CDR3 is 15 amino acids. The CDR3 sequence is CASSQLQGMDTEAFF. Written as DNA, the CDR3 is TGTGCCAGCTCGCAACTACAGGGGATGGACACTGAAGCTTTCTTT.

This CDR3 reads CSVDLPGDTQYF. In DNA, the CDR3 is TGCAGCGTTGATCTCCCAGGAGATACGCAGTATTTT. The chain joins TRBV29-1 to TRBJ2-3; D not certain. The CDR3 loop spans 12 amino acids. The germline V and J ends were trimmed by 3 bases and 5 bases, with 9 bases remaining between them. Per germline, CDR1 SQVTM and CDR2 ANQGSEA.